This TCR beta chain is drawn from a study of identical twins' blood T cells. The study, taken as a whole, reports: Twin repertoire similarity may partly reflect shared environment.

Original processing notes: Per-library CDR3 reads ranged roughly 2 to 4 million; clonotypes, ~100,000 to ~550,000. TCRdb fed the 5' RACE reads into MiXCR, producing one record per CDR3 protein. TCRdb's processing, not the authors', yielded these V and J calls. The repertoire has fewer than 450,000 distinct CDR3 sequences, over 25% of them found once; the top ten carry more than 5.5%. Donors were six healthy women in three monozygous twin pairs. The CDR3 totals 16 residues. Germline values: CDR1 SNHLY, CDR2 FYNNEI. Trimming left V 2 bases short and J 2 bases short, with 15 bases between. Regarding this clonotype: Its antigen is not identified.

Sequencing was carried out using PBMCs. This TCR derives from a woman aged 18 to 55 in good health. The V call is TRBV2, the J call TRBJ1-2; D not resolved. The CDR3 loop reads CASSENLGWVNYGYTF. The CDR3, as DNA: TGTGCCAGCAGTGAAAATCTGGGTTGGGTCAACTATGGCTACACCTTC.